The entry below gives a single TCR beta chain sequence along with its context. Its matching antigen is unknown. The CDR3 is made up of 14 amino acids. Germline CDR1 DFQATT, CDR2 SNEGSKA (reference sequence). Naivety in CD8+ T cells corresponded to a CD45RO-CCR7+CD27+CD95- phenotype. The data were taken from a study of CXCR3-negative and CXCR3-positive naive CD8 T cells. Broader study findings: Cryopreserved cells showed partially decreased CXCR3 expression, and most assays used fresh PBMCs. More hydrophobic TRB CDR3s occurred in CXCR3-positive than in CXCR3-negative naive cells.

Through 5' RACE with UMI labels, the TRB cDNA libraries were prepared. TCRdb reprocessed the 5' RACE reads, with one entry per CDR3 protein and no DNA. The sample's table shows around 80,000 distinct CDR3 sequences. The TCR comes from a human donor in good health. Some clones in this sample may be carry-over from other donors' samples. The chain couples TRBV20-1 to TRBJ2-7; the TCRdb D gene call, TRBD1, has no DNA to confirm it. Sequencing was done on a sample of naive CXCR3+ CD8+ T cells from blood. Stated subset: CD45RO-CCR7+CD27+CD95- naive CD8+ T cells expressing CXCR3 (TNR3+). The CDR3 reads CSAGTGGDSYEQYF.